Each of the 27 T cell receptor beta chains below was sequenced from the same sample in a study of cytomegalovirus exposure and HLA in healthy donors. PCR amplification relied on 60 Vbeta primers (plus 13 Jbeta primers). Data came from immunoSEQ multiplex PCR; TCRdb stores just in-frame clones and leaves some out. The sample has 65,000 to 90,000 clones; 70% to 75% are singletons. Sample: PBMCs. The receptors come from a man between 60 and 75 years old in good health and CMV-seronegative.

The chain links TRBV9 to TRBJ2-5; 7 nucleotides line up with TRBD1. Trimming at V came to 3 bases and at J to 3 bases, leaving 2 bases not matched to a gene. Germline V gene lookup returns CDR1 SGDLS and CDR2 YYNGEE. The CDR3 is made up of 13 amino acids. In nucleotides, the CDR3 is TGTGCCAGCAGCGACGGACAGGAAGAGACCCAGTACTTC. Its protein product is CASSDGQEETQYF.

This chain joins TRBV5-4 and TRBJ2-1, with unresolved D. Between the trimmed V and J ends, which lost 0 bases and 7 bases, there was a span of 5 bases. Germline assignment: CDR1 SGHNT and CDR2 YYREEE (reference sequence). The length of the CDR3 is 12 residues. The CDR3 nucleotides are TGTGCCAGCAGCTTGGGGGCGAATGAGCAGTTCTTC. Translating it yields CASSLGANEQFF.

The chain uses TRBV30 and TRBJ1-1; D is unclear. Germline values: CDR1 GTSNPN, CDR2 SVGIG (reference sequence). Trimming left V 0 bases short and J 0 bases short, with 11 bases between. CDR3 length: 15 residues. CDR3 amino acids: CAWSVRRTVNTEAFF. In DNA form, the CDR3 reads TGTGCCTGGAGTGTACGGCGTACAGTGAACACTGAAGCTTTCTTT.

This chain links TRBV6-5 with TRBJ1-3; D unclear. This CDR3 spans 14 amino acids. V lost 5 bases, J lost 0 bases, and 8 bases lay in between. Germline V gene lookup returns CDR1 MNHEY and CDR2 SVGAGI. CDR3 sequence reads: CASSPRSSGNTIYF. The CDR3 nucleotides read TGTGCCAGCAGTCCCAGGTCCTCTGGAAACACCATATATTTT.

V usage is TRBV9 and J usage is TRBJ2-1; perhaps TRBD2 as D (5 bases). V lost 3 bases to trimming and J lost 12 bases, with 13 bases between them. The germline gives CDR1 SGDLS, CDR2 YYNGEE. The CDR3 covers 12 residues. The CDR3 sequence is CASSAWTAGQFF. In DNA, the CDR3 is TGTGCCAGCAGCGCCTGGACTGCCGGGCAGTTCTTC.

The chain combines TRBV27 with TRBJ2-1, with a possible D match to TRBD2 (5 bases). Looked up from germline, CDR1 is MNHEY and CDR2 is SMNVEV (reference sequence). The CDR3 is 16 residues long. Trimming took 6 bases from V and 7 from J, leaving 22 bases between them. CDR3 in amino acids: CASRMRMGVVRNEQFF. CDR3 DNA sequence: TGTGCCAGCAGAATGAGGATGGGAGTGGTTCGTAATGAGCAGTTCTTC.

The rearrangement links TRBV11-2 to TRBJ2-1, with TRBD2 identical over 11 bases. CDR3 length: 15 amino acids. V dropped 5 bases and J dropped 7; count of bases not matched to a gene: 7. Germline loops: CDR1 SGHAT, CDR2 FQNNGV. In nucleotides, the CDR3 is TGTGCCAGCAGCCGTAGCGGGGGGGCTCAGAATGAGCAGTTCTTC. Translating it yields CASSRSGGAQNEQFF. Complete variable domain (other parts from reference TRBV11-2 and TRBJ2-1): EAGVAQSPRYKIIEKRQSVAFWCNPISGHATLYWYQQILGQGPKLLIQFQNNGVVDDSQLPKDRFSAERLKGVDSTLKIQPAKLEDSAVYLCASSRSGGAQNEQFFGPGTRLTVL.

The V call is TRBV10-3, the J call TRBJ1-6; tentative D call: TRBD1 (6 bases). V lost 3 bases, J lost 10 bases, and 13 bases lay in between. CDR1 and CDR2 from the germline V gene are ENHRY and SYGVKD. The length of the CDR3 is 14 residues. The CDR3 DNA is TGTGCCATCAGTGATGGGGGCGCAAACTCACCCCTCCACTTT. Its translation is CAISDGGANSPLHF.

V gene TRBV19 combines with J gene TRBJ1-1; 9 bases are a match to TRBD1. CDR3 length: 11 amino acids. Germline trimming cut 5 bases from V and 11 bases from J; bases unmatched to any gene: 3. CDR1 is LNHDA and CDR2 is SQIVND in the germline V gene (reference sequence). The CDR3 sequence: CASSRDRVAFF. In nucleotides, the CDR3 is TGTGCCAGTAGTCGGGACAGGGTTGCTTTCTTT.

The chain joins TRBV5-5 to TRBJ2-1; the D gene is possibly TRBD1 (5 bases). V lost 2 bases and J lost 5, with 14 bases in between. CDR1 is SGHKS, CDR2 YYEKEE, per germline (reference sequence). This CDR3 has 15 residues. The CDR3 coding sequence is TGTGCCAGCAGCTTAAGGGGTACTACCAACAATGAGCAGTTCTTC. Amino acid sequence: CASSLRGTTNNEQFF. The entire variable domain, with the rest obtained from reference TRBV5-5 and TRBJ2-1, is as follows: DAGVTQSPTHLIKTRGQQVTLRCSPISGHKSVSWYQQVLGQGPQFIFQYYEKEERGRGNFPDRFSARQFPNYSSELNVNALLLGDSALYLCASSLRGTTNNEQFFGPGTRLTVL.

This clone has a handful of counts. The chain recombines TRBV9 with TRBJ1-2; a possible D gene is TRBD1 (5 bases). The germline CDR1 and CDR2 sequences are SGDLS and YYNGEE. The CDR3 loop spans 16 amino acids. V lost 0 bases to trimming and J lost 6 bases, with 18 bases between them. The DNA of the CDR3 is TGTGCCAGCAGCGTAGTAGGGGATCCCCTCAGCCATGGCTACACCTTC. This sequence encodes CASSVVGDPLSHGYTF.

This chain uses TRBV11-2 with TRBJ2-3, with D possibly matching TRBD1 (7 bases). The germline V gene has CDR1 SGHAT and CDR2 FQNNGV. The V end was cut by 0 bases, the J end by 3 bases, with 16 bases between. The CDR3 has 17 amino acids. CDR3 nucleotide sequence: TGTGCCAGCAGCTTAGATCGAGGCAGGGGGGAGACAGATACGCAGTATTTT. Translating it yields CASSLDRGRGETDTQYF.

For this clone: This sample also contains other DNA sequences that code for the same CDR3. The chain combines TRBV19 with TRBJ1-2, with D perhaps matching TRBD1 (6 bases). This CDR3 spans 14 amino acids. Trimming left V 5 bases short and J 3 bases short, with 13 bases between. The V gene's germline CDR1 is LNHDA and CDR2 SQIVND (reference sequence). CDR3 coding DNA: TGTGCCAGTAGTCCTCTACAGGGCCACTATGGCTACACCTTC. Its protein is CASSPLQGHYGYTF. Complete variable domain (other parts from reference TRBV19 and TRBJ1-2): DGGITQSPKYLFRKEGQNVTLSCEQNLNHDAMYWYRQDPGQGLRLIYYSQIVNDFQKGDIAEGYSVSREKKESFPLTVTSAQKNPTAFYLCASSPLQGHYGYTFGSGTRLTVV.

The chain links TRBV11-3 to TRBJ2-3; 13 nucleotides align to TRBD2. With V trimmed by 1 base and J by 4 bases, 2 bases remained unmatched. Germline CDR1 reads SGHNT; CDR2 reads YENEEA. This CDR3 is built from 16 residues. CDR3 loop: CASSLGTSGGADTQYF. CDR3 sequence (DNA): TGTGCCAGCAGCTTAGGGACTAGCGGGGGAGCAGATACGCAGTATTTT.

This rearrangement joins TRBV21-1 to TRBJ2-4; the table's TRBD1 call for D was not verified on the DNA. TRBV21-1 corresponds to a pseudogene. The CDR3 is 14 amino acids. CDR3 loop: CASSFRKAKNIQYF. The CDR3 region has the DNA TGTGCCAGCAGCTTCAGGAAAGCCAAAAACATTCAGTACTTC.

This clone was seen only a few times. The rearrangement joins TRBV15 to TRBJ2-3; D remains ambiguous. The CDR3 consists of 15 residues. The V and J ends lost 1 base and 3 bases respectively, with 11 bases between them. Per germline, CDR1 LNHNV and CDR2 YYDKDF (reference sequence). CDR3 sequence (DNA): TGTGCCACCAGCAGAGGAGCCTCCTGGACAGATACGCAGTATTTT. This codes for CATSRGASWTDTQYF.

The CDR3 here is CSVEGVAGDNEQFF. CDR3 coding DNA: TGCAGCGTTGAAGGGGTAGCGGGGGACAATGAGCAGTTCTTC. The chain recombines TRBV29-1 with TRBJ2-1, with TRBD2 matching 9 bases. The CDR3 length is 14 residues. Germline assignment: CDR1 SQVTM and CDR2 ANQGSEA. V gave up 1 base and J gave up 5 bases; unmatched junction bases: 3.

This chain links TRBV6-6 with TRBJ2-7; D is unclear. Germline V lookup: CDR1 MNHNY, CDR2 SVGAGI (reference sequence). The CDR3 spans 13 residues. V was clipped by 7 bases and J by 3 bases, with 13 bases between them. The CDR3 sequence: CASTTVDYYEQYF. Here the CDR3 DNA reads TGTGCCAGCACCACGGTCGATTACTACGAGCAGTACTTC.

The chain couples TRBV25-1 to TRBJ1-2; a weak D match, TRBD1 (5 bases). CDR3 length equals 14 residues. Germline V gives CDR1 MGHDK, CDR2 SYGVNS. V was cut by 5 bases and J by 8 bases, with 18 bases left in between. DNA of the CDR3: TGTGCCAGCAGTCCTATAAGGAGGGGCGGCGGCTACACCTTC. It yields the protein CASSPIRRGGGYTF.

The chain combines TRBV19 with TRBJ1-1, with D tentatively TRBD1 (6 bases). Germline V gene lookup returns CDR1 LNHDA and CDR2 SQIVND (reference sequence). With 6 bases removed from V and 5 bases from J, the gap between germline ends came to 19 bases. This CDR3 comprises 15 residues. CDR3 protein: CASSHGGRGGTEAFF. The DNA for the CDR3 is TGTGCCAGTAGCCACGGAGGCAGGGGAGGGACTGAAGCTTTCTTT.

V gene TRBV2 combines with J gene TRBJ1-2; the D is unclear. Germline values: CDR1 SNHLY, CDR2 FYNNEI. The CDR3 length is 13 residues. The V end lost 3 bases, the J end lost 7 bases, and 12 bases lay between the germline ends. CDR3: CASSDGDVGGYTF. In DNA form, the CDR3 reads TGTGCCAGCAGTGATGGAGATGTTGGTGGCTACACCTTC.

The CDR3, as DNA: TGTGCCAGTAGTCCCATGGGCAGACCAACTAATGAAAAACTGTTTTTT. This encodes CASSPMGRPTNEKLFF. This chain links TRBV19 with TRBJ1-4; D not resolved. The CDR3 covers 16 residues. Trimming removed 5 bases at V and 0 bases at J, with 13 bases between. Germline CDR1 reads LNHDA; CDR2 reads SQIVND (reference sequence). The variable domain in full, with the rest retrieved from reference TRBV19 and TRBJ1-4, is DGGITQSPKYLFRKEGQNVTLSCEQNLNHDAMYWYRQDPGQGLRLIYYSQIVNDFQKGDIAEGYSVSREKKESFPLTVTSAQKNPTAFYLCASSPMGRPTNEKLFFGSGTQLSVL.

There are a few counts of this clone. This chain connects TRBV15 to TRBJ2-1; D gene ambiguous. Trimming took off 3 bases at V and 1 base at J, with 4 bases between the two ends. Germline V gene data show CDR1 as LNHNV and CDR2 as YYDKDF (reference sequence). There are 13 residues in the CDR3. The chain's CDR3 is CATSSLSYNEQFF. The CDR3 DNA follows: TGTGCCACCAGCAGTTTATCCTACAATGAGCAGTTCTTC. The whole variable domain, remainder taken from reference TRBV15 and TRBJ2-1, is DAMVIQNPRYQVTQFGKPVTLSCSQTLNHNVMYWYQQKSSQAPKLLFHYYDKDFNNEADTPDNFQSRRPNTSFCFLDIRSPGLGDTAMYLCATSSLSYNEQFFGPGTRLTVL.

The V gene is TRBV7-9, the J gene TRBJ1-4; D not resolved. This CDR3 is built from 16 residues. From germline, CDR1 is SEHNR and CDR2 FQNEAQ (reference sequence). Deletions cut 0 bases from V and 2 bases from J, with 10 bases between. The CDR3 loop reads CASSLAPAATNEKLFF. The DNA for the CDR3 is TGTGCCAGCAGCTTAGCGCCGGCGGCCACTAATGAAAAACTGTTTTTT.

V usage is TRBV9 and J usage is TRBJ2-7; tentatively, D is TRBD2 (5 bases). The germline V gene has CDR1 SGDLS and CDR2 YYNGEE. This CDR3 region has 12 residues. The V and J ends lost 7 bases and 5 bases respectively, with 13 bases between them. The CDR3 bases are TGTGCCAGCGCGAGGGCGGGTGACGAGCAGTACTTC. It is translated as CASARAGDEQYF.

This clone was counted between two and nine times. J is TRBJ1-1 and V is TRBV15; 7 bases align to TRBD1. V was pared by 6 bases and J by 1 base, with 5 bases of the junction left unmatched. This CDR3 is built from 14 residues. Germline CDR1 is LNHNV and CDR2 is YYDKDF (reference sequence). In nucleotides, the CDR3 is TGTGCCACCAGACTGGACAGGACGAACACTGAAGCTTTCTTT. It translates to CATRLDRTNTEAFF.

CDR3 amino acids: CASRSRGDGEAFF. The DNA for the CDR3 is TGTGCCAGCAGATCTCGGGGGGACGGTGAAGCTTTCTTT. The V and J genes are TRBV25-1 and TRBJ1-1; D possibly corresponds to TRBD1 (5 bases). The ends were cut back, 6 bases at V and 7 bases at J, with 15 bases in the middle. The CDR3 totals 13 residues. Germline assignment: CDR1 MGHDK and CDR2 SYGVNS. Full variable domain (missing parts from reference TRBV25-1 and TRBJ1-1): EADIYQTPRYLVIGTGKKITLECSQTMGHDKMYWYQQDPGMELHLIHYSYGVNSTEKGDLSSESTVSRIRTEHFPLTLESARPSHTSQYLCASRSRGDGEAFFGQGTRLTVV.